This T cell receptor (beta chain) came from a study of blood T cell repertoires in COVID-19. Across the study: The origin of the acute and convalescent COVID-19 samples was the United States, Italy and Spain. Nucleic acid was either cDNA or gDNA, and it came from T cells, B-cell-depleted T cells, or PBMCs.

This CDR3 region has 14 residues. J lost 4 bases, V lost 4 bases, and 6 bases had no gene match. CDR1 is SGHRS, CDR2 YFSETQ, per germline. The data were produced by immunoSEQ multiplex PCR, yet TCRdb's version contains in-frame clones alone and is incomplete. The sample lists 300,000 to 450,000 clones, more than 65% occurring once. The TCR was taken from a human donor with acute or convalescent COVID-19. The donor label of this sample is uncertain. This chain joins TRBV5-1 and TRBJ1-2, with 8 positions matching TRBD1. The sample taken for sequencing was peripheral blood. The CDR3 loop reads CASSEGQAIYGYTF. The CDR3 bases are TGCGCCAGCAGCGAGGGACAGGCGATCTATGGCTACACCTTC.